Below, one T cell receptor beta chain is given with its context. The data are from a study of identical twins. TCRdb processed the 5' RACE reads anew with MiXCR; each CDR3 protein has one entry. The top ten hold about an eighth of the sample, which has 600,000 to 850,000 distinct CDR3 sequences, over 15% seen once. Germline-derived CDR1 and CDR2 are DFQATT and SNEGSKA (reference sequence). The CDR3 consists of 13 residues. The V end lost 4 bases, the J end lost 2 bases, and 11 bases lay between the germline ends. This same sample was also taken into another study, of T cells expressing NK-cell markers.

The sample taken for sequencing was PBMCs. This chain joins TRBV20-1 and TRBJ1-2; D remains ambiguous. This sequence originates from a young woman in good health. CDR3 sequence reads: CSATGVRNYGYTF. The CDR3 bases are TGCAGTGCTACTGGGGTCCGGAACTATGGCTACACCTTC.